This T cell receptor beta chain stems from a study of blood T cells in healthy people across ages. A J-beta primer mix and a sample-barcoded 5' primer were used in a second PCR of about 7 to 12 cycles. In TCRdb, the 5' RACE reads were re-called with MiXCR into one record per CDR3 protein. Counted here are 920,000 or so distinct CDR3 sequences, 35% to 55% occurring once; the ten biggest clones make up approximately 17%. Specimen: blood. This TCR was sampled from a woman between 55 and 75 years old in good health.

The CDR3 region is CASFSQREGPDTQYF. The CDR3 DNA reads as TGTGCCAGCTTCTCCCAGCGGGAGGGCCCGGATACGCAGTATTTT. V is TRBV28 and J is TRBJ2-3; 10 bases align to TRBD2. Germline V gives CDR1 MDHEN, CDR2 SYDVKM. With V trimmed by 8 bases and J by 6 bases, 11 bases remained unmatched. The CDR3 runs to 15 residues.